This T cell receptor beta chain was profiled in a study of blood T cell repertoires in COVID-19. CDR1 and CDR2 from the germline V gene are SGHTS and YDEGEE. The CDR3 length is 14 residues. Trimming took 1 base from V and 2 from J, leaving 9 bases between them. One Seattle source followed patients from active infection through their disease course. This table comes from immunoSEQ multiplex PCR, and its TCRdb copy is limited to in-frame clones, with some not included. The table has about 230,000 clones, around 84% seen once. Sequencing input: peripheral blood. This clonotype was obtained from a man between 45 and 60 years old with COVID-19, enrolled during active disease. This chain links TRBV5-8 with TRBJ1-2; D might be TRBD1 (5 bases). The CDR3 here is CASSLRGTNYGYTF. In DNA form, the CDR3 reads TGTGCCAGCAGCTTGCGGGGGACCAACTATGGCTACACCTTC.